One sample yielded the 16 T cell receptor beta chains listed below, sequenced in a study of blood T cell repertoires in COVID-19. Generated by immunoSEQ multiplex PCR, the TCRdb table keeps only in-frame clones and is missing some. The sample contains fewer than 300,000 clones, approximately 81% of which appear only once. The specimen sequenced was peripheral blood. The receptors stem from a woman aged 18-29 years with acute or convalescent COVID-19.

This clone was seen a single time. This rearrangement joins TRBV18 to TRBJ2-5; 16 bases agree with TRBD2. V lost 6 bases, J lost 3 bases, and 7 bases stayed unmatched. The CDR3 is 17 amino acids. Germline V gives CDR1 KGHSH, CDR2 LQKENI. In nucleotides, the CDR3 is TGTGCCAGCTCTCCCGGGACTAGCGGGAGGGCCGAAGAGACCCAGTACTTC. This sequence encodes CASSPGTSGRAEETQYF.

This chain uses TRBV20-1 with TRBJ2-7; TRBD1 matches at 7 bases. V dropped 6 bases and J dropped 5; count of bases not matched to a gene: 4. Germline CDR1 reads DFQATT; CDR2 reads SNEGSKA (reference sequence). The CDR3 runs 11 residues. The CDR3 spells CSAVTGDEQYF. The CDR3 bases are TGCAGTGCCGTAACAGGGGACGAGCAGTACTTC.

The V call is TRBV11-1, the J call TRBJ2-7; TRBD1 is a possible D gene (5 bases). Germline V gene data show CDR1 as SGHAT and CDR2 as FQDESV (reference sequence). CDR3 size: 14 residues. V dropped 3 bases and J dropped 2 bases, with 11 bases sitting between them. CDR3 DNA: TGTGCCAGCAGCTTGCCAGGGTTCGCCTACGAGCAGTACTTC. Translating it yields CASSLPGFAYEQYF. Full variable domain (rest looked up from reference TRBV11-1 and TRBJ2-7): EAEVAQSPRYKITEKSQAVAFWCDPISGHATLYWYRQILGQGPELLVQFQDESVVDDSQLPKDRFSAERLKGVDSTLKIQPAELGDSAMYLCASSLPGFAYEQYFGPGTRLTVT.

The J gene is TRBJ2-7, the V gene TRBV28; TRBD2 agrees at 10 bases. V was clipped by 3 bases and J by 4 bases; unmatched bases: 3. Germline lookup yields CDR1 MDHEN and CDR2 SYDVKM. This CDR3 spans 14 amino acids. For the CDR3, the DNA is TGTGCCAGCAGTTTCGAACTAGCGGGATACGAGCAGTACTTC. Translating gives CASSFELAGYEQYF.

The CDR3 bases are TGTGCCAGTAGCCAAAAGACAGGAGTCTCTGGAAACACCATATATTTT. It encodes CASSQKTGVSGNTIYF. This chain uses TRBV19 with TRBJ1-3, with a tentative D call TRBD1 (6 bases). This CDR3 has 16 amino acids. Trimming stripped 6 bases from V and 0 bases from J, with 15 bases between. Germline CDR1 and CDR2: LNHDA and SQIVND (reference sequence).

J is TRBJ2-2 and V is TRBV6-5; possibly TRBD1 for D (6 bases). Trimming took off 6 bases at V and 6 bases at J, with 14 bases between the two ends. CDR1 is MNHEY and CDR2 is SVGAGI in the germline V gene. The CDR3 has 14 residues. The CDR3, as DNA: TGTGCCAGCAGATTTAGGGGGTTGGCCGGGGAGCTGTTTTTT. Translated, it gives CASRFRGLAGELFF.

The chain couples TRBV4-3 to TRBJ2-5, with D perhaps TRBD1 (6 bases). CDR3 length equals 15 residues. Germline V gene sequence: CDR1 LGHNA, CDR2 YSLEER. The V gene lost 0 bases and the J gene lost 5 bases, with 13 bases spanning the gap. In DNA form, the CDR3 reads TGCGCCAGCAGCCAAGAACTGACAGGTTTGGAGACCCAGTACTTC. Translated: CASSQELTGLETQYF.

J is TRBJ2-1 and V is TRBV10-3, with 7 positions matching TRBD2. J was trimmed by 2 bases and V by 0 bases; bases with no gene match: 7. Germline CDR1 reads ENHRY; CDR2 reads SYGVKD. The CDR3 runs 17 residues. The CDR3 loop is CAISESNKRDPYNEQFF. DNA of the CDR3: TGTGCCATCAGTGAGTCGAACAAGCGGGATCCCTACAATGAGCAGTTCTTC.

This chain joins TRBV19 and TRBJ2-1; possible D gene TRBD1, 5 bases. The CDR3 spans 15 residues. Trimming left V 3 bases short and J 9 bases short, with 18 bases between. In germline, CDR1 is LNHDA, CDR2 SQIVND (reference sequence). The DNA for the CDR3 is TGTGCCAGTAGTATGTCGGAATCCAGGGTGGGTGAGCAGTTCTTC. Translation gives CASSMSESRVGEQFF.

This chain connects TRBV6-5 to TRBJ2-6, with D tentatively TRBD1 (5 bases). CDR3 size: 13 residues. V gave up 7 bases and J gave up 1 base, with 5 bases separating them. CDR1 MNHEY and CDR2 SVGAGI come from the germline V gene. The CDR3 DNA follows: TGTGCCAGCAAGGGGTCTGGGGCCAACGTCCTGACTTTC. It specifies CASKGSGANVLTF.

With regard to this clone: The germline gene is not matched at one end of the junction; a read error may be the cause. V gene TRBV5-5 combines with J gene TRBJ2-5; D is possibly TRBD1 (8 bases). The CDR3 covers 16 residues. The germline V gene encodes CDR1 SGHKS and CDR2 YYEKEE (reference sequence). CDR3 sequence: CASSLGGQGAWETQYF. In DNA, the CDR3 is TGCGCCAGCAGCCTGGGGGGGCAGGGGGCTTGGGAGACCCAGTACTTC.

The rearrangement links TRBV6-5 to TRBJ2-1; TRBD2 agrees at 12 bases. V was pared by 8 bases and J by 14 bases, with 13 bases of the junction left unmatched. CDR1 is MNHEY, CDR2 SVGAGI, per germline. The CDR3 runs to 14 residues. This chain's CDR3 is CASVELAGGRVKFF. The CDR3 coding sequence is TGTGCCAGCGTGGAGCTAGCGGGAGGGCGAGTTAAGTTCTTC.

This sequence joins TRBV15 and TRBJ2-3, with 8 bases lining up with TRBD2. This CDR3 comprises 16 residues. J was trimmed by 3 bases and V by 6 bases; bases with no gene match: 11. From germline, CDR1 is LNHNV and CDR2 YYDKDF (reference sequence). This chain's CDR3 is CATRDLSGRSTDTQYF. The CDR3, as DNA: TGTGCCACCAGAGACCTCAGCGGGAGATCAACAGATACGCAGTATTTT.

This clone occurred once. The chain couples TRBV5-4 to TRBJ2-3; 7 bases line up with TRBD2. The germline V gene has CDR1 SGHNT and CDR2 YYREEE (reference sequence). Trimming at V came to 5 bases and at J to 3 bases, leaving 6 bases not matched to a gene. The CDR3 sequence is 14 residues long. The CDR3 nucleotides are TGTGCCAGCAGGATAGGACTAGTTACAGATACGCAGTATTTT. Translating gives CASRIGLVTDTQYF.

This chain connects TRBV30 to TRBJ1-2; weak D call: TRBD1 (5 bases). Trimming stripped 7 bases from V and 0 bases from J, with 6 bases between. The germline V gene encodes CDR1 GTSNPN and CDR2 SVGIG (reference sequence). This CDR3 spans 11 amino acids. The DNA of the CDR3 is TGTGCCTTGACAGCTAACTATGGCTACACCTTC. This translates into CALTANYGYTF.

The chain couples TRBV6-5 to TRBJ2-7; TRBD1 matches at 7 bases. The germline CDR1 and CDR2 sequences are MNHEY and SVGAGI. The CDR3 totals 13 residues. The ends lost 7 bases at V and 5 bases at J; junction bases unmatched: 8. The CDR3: CASIKRQGHEQYF. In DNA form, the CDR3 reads TGTGCCAGCATAAAACGACAGGGCCACGAGCAGTACTTC.